Shown below are 3 T cell receptor beta chains from a single sample sequenced in a study of shared clonotypes between healthy human individuals. TCRdb keeps only in-frame clones here, not all; method: immunoSEQ multiplex PCR. The sample consists of about 480,000 clones, approximately 79% of them appearing once. The sequenced sample consisted of PBMCs. The receptors come from a woman in her thirties or forties in good health. Some clones in this sample may be carry-over from other donors' samples.

The chain has TRBV28 and TRBJ2-4, with 16 bases aligning to TRBD2. Per the germline V gene, CDR1 is MDHEN and CDR2 is SYDVKM. The V segment lost 1 base and the J segment 6 bases; nucleotides outside the gene matches: 3. This CDR3 spans 17 amino acids. The CDR3 nucleotides are TGTGCCAGCAGTTTATTCGGGACTAGCGGGAGGGCAAACATTCAGTACTTC. Protein product: CASSLFGTSGRANIQYF. The full variable domain, with the rest looked up from reference TRBV28 and TRBJ2-4, is DVKVTQSSRYLVKRTGEKVFLECVQDMDHENMFWYRQDPGLGLRLIYFSYDVKMKEKGDIPEGYSVSREKKERFSLILESASTNQTSMYLCASSLFGTSGRANIQYFGAGTRLSVL.

This clone is a singleton in its sample. The genes are TRBV4-1 and TRBJ2-5; D call uncertain. The CDR3 extends over 15 amino acids. The V gene's germline CDR1 is MGHRA and CDR2 YSYEKL. Trimming removed 1 base at V and 2 bases at J, with 11 bases between. The CDR3: CASSQAHALQETQYF. The CDR3 nucleotides read TGCGCCAGCAGCCAAGCGCACGCACTACAAGAGACCCAGTACTTC.

The rearrangement joins TRBV5-1 to TRBJ2-1; 11 bases are shared with TRBD2. The CDR3 is 19 amino acids. Germline V gene sequence: CDR1 SGHRS, CDR2 YFSETQ. J was trimmed by 1 base and V by 4 bases; bases with no gene match: 13. CDR3 sequence: CASSKGGLAGGSSYNEQFF. The CDR3 DNA follows: TGCGCCAGCAGCAAAGGCGGTCTAGCGGGAGGCTCATCCTACAATGAGCAGTTCTTC.